This is a list of T cell receptor beta chains from one sample in a study of cytomegalovirus exposure and HLA in healthy donors. Measured with immunoSEQ multiplex PCR; TCRdb has only the in-frame clones, and not every one. The sample has some 98,000 clones; around 76% are singletons. The sample consisted of PBMCs. Receptor source: a human donor in good health. CDR3s include the opening cysteine and the closing phenylalanine or tryptophan. Fields, in order: V gene, CDR3 protein.

>TRBV19
CASSWTITDTQYF
>TRBV4-3
CASSLQGRQTNYGYTF
>TRBV19
CASRDRENRPQHF
>TRBV29-1
CSASDSLNTEAFF
>TRBV5-1
CASSPGTGVSGELFF
>TRBV27
CASIYRSTLTENTEAFF
>TRBV4-3
CASSQDTGFAEQFF
>TRBV7-9
CASSLTRVGTGELFF
>TRBV5-6
CASSLFGTINHNEQFF
>TRBV27
CASSWGLGELETQYF
>TRBV9
CASSVVGGRIYNEQFF
>TRBV30
CAWSVIAEPRGTQYF
>TRBV11-2
CASSSKGQGALSQETQYF
>TRBV6-1
CASSEFFSIYF
>TRBV19
CASNRVGANTGELFF
>TRBV7-2
CASSLVRGYEQFF
>TRBV5-1
CASSLGDTTYNEQFF
>TRBV12-5
CASGLGHQGQGQNQPQHF
>TRBV29-1
CSVDRGSYGYTF
>TRBV5-5
CASSWQPGTGGDEQYF
>TRBV2
CASSESSGGTSVSYEQYF
>TRBV4-1
CASSDRDRQLFNEKLFF
>TRBV6-5
CASRHGHSGEQYF
>TRBV6-1
CATAADSSNQPQHF
>TRBV6-1
CASSESQGATYEQYF
>TRBV10-3
CAISEPLAANYGYTF
>TRBV13
CASSLDPRQGFYGYTF
>TRBV11-2
CASSLVGGNTEAFF
>TRBV5-1
CASSSTSGGATDTQYF
>TRBV4-1
CASSQDTGQETQYF
>TRBV2
CASSERRAGINYGYPF